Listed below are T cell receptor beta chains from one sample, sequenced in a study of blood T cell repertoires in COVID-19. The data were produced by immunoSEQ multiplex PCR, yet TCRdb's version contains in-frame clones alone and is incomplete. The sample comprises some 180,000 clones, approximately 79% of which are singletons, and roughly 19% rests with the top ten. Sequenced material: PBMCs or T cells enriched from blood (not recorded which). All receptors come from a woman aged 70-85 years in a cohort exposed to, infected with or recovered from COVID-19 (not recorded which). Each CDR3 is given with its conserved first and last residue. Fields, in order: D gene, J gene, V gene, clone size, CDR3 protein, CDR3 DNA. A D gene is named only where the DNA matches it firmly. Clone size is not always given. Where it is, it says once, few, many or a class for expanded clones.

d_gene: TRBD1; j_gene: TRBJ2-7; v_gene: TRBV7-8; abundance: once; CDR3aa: CASSLVGQWDRDYEQYF; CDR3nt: TGTGCCAGCAGCTTAGTAGGGCAATGGGACAGGGACTACGAGCAGTACTTC
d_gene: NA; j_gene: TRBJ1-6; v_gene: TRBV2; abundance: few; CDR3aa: CASSLNSPLHF; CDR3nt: TGTGCCAGCAGCCTAAATTCACCCCTCCACTTT
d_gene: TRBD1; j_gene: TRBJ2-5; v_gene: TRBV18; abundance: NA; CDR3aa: CASSSTQGAQETQYF; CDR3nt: TGTGCCAGCTCATCCACACAGGGGGCACAAGAGACCCAGTACTTC
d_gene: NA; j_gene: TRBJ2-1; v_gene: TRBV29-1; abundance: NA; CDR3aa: CSAATAQGRYNEQFF; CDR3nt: TGCAGCGCTGCAACGGCACAGGGGAGGTACAATGAGCAGTTCTTC
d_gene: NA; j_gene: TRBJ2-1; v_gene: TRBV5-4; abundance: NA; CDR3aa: CASRAGESKYEQFF; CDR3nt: TGTGCCAGCAGGGCAGGGGAGAGTAAGTATGAGCAGTTCTTC
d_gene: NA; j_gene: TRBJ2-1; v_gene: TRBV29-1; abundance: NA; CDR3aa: CSVVRTDEQFF; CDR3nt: TGCAGCGTTGTACGAACAGATGAGCAGTTCTTC
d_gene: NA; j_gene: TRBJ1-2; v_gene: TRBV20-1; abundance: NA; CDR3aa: CSSLRNGYTF; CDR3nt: TGCAGTTCGCTACGTAACGGCTACACCTTC
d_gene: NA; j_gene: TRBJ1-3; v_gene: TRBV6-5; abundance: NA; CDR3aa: CASSYSSRVGNTIYF; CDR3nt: TGTGCCAGCAGTTACTCGAGCAGGGTCGGAAACACCATATATTTT
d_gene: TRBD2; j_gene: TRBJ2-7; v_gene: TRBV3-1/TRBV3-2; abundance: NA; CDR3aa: CASSQGGSRYEQYF; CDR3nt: TGTGCCAGCAGCCAGGGCGGGAGTAGGTACGAGCAGTACTTC
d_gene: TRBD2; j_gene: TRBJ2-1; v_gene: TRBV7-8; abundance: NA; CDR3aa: CASSPLAGGKVGEQFF; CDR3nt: TGTGCCAGCAGCCCCCTAGCGGGAGGAAAGGTTGGTGAGCAGTTCTTC
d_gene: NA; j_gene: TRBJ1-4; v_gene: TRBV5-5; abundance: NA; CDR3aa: CASSFSRTAEKLFF; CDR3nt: TGTGCCAGCAGCTTCTCCAGGACAGCTGAAAAACTGTTTTTT
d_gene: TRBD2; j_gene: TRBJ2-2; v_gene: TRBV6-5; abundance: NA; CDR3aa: CASGKGLAGAGELFF; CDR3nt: TGTGCCAGCGGAAAGGGACTAGCGGGAGCCGGGGAGCTGTTTTTT
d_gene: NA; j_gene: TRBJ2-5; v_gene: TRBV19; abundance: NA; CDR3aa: CASSIDRGETQYF; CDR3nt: TGTGCCAGTAGTATAGACAGAGGGGAGACCCAGTACTTC
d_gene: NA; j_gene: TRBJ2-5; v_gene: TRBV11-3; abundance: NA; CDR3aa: CASSFFGEETQYF; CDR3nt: TGTGCCAGCAGCTTTTTCGGGGAAGAGACCCAGTACTTC
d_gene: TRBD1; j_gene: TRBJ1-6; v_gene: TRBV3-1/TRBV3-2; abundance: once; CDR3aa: CASSFTGDSPLHF; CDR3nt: TGTGCCAGCAGCTTCACAGGGGATTCACCCCTCCACTTT
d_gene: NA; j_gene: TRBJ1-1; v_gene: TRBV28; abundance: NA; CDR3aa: CVTQENTEAFF; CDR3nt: TGTGTTACGCAGGAGAACACTGAAGCTTTCTTT
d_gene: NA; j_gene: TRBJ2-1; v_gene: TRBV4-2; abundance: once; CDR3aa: CASSQGPFPGPEQFF; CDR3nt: TGTGCCAGCAGCCAAGGACCTTTCCCGGGTCCCGAGCAGTTCTTC